One T cell receptor beta chain is described in this entry. This sample was included in a study of blood T cell repertoires in COVID-19. Original processing methods: Using reference gene primer amplification, nucleated cell counts were estimated. Method: immunoSEQ multiplex PCR; TCRdb's copy keeps in-frame clones and lacks some. Clone size and V and J calls were adopted from that table, with D and trimming inferred from the DNA. The table shows around 370,000 clones, with about 93% occurring only once. The CDR3 totals 16 residues. The germline CDR1 and CDR2 sequences are SGHDT and YYEEEE. The V end was cut by 4 bases, the J end by 5 bases, with 21 bases between.

The chain employs TRBV5-6 and TRBJ2-5, with a weak D call TRBD2 (5 bases). The sample consisted of peripheral blood. The receptor comes from a woman aged 18-30 years who had recovered from COVID-19. The DNA for the CDR3 is TGTGCCAGCAGCCTTTACCGGGTCTCTGGGGAGGAGACCCAGTACTTC. It encodes CASSLYRVSGEETQYF.